The subject of this entry is one TCR beta chain. Its matching antigen is unknown. The sample comes from a study of T cell repertoires in cytomegalovirus infection. Each CDR3 protein gets one entry after TCRdb re-called the reads with MiXCR. The data hold about 51,000 distinct CDR3 sequences, with more than 15% observed a single time. Germline loops: CDR1 MNHGY, CDR2 SAAAGT. The CDR3 is 15 residues long. V shed 2 bases and J 7 bases; nucleotides not matched to a gene: 9. This TCR came from a human donor in good health (CMV status not recorded). Some clones in this sample may be carry-over from other donors' samples. The sample in question was CD8+ T cells from cultured PBMCs, obtained from culture after CMV antigen stimulation. The chain recombines TRBV6-8 with TRBJ2-7; 9 nucleotides match TRBD1. This chain's CDR3 is CASSYLGTGRWEQYF. CDR3 coding DNA: TGTGCCAGCAGTTACCTCGGGACAGGGCGGTGGGAGCAGTACTTC.